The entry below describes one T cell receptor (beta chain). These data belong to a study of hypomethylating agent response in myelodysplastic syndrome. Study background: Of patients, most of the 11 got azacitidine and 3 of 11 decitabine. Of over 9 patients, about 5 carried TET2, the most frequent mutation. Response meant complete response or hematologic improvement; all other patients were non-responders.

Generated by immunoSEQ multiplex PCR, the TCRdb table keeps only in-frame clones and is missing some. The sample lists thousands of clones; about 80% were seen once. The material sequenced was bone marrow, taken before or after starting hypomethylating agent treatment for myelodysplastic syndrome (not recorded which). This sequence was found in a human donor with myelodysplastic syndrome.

The CDR3 nucleotides read TGTGCCAGTAGTACCCTACCGACCTATGAGCAGTTCTTC. Translation gives CASSTLPTYEQFF. The chain combines TRBV19 with TRBJ2-1; D unclear. Per the germline V gene, CDR1 is LNHDA and CDR2 is SQIVND (reference sequence). V lost 4 bases and J lost 8, with 12 bases in between. The CDR3 runs to 13 residues.